A selection of T cell receptor beta chains follows, all from one sample in a study of metastatic and nonmetastatic thyroid tumors. MiXCR was used by TCRdb to re-call the PCR reads. The sample holds about 40,000 clones, about 13% seen once. The material sequenced was blood. These receptors all stem from a female donor with papillary thyroid cancer or a benign thyroid nodule (not recorded which). Some clones in this sample may be carry-over from other donors' samples. CDR3s include the opening cysteine and the closing phenylalanine or tryptophan. A D gene is named only where the DNA matches it firmly. The size field is filled for only some rows; it gives once, few, many or a size class.

j_call: TRBJ1-3; cdr3_length: 17; clone_size: NA; d_call: NA; v_call: TRBV7-8; cdr3_nt: TGTGCCAGCAGCTTAGTTTTATCAGGTGGCTCTGGAAACACCATATATTTT; cdr3_aa: CASSLVLSGGSGNTIYF
j_call: TRBJ1-5; cdr3_length: 15; clone_size: many; d_call: TRBD1; v_call: TRBV19; cdr3_nt: TGTGCCAGTAGTAACGTATGGACAGGAGGTCAGCCCCAGCATTTT; cdr3_aa: CASSNVWTGGQPQHF
j_call: TRBJ2-1; cdr3_length: 14; clone_size: many; d_call: NA; v_call: TRBV11-2; cdr3_nt: TGTGCCAGCAGCTTAGAGAGGCCCTACAATGAGCAGTTCTTC; cdr3_aa: CASSLERPYNEQFF
j_call: TRBJ2-3; cdr3_length: 17; clone_size: many; d_call: TRBD2; v_call: TRBV19; cdr3_nt: TGTGCCAGTAGTGCGCGGACGGGACTAGCGAGTCCAGATACGCAGTATTTT; cdr3_aa: CASSARTGLASPDTQYF
j_call: TRBJ1-3; cdr3_length: 15; clone_size: many; d_call: TRBD1; v_call: TRBV28; cdr3_nt: TGTGCCAGCAGTTTATACGGGACAGATCGAAACACCATATATTTT; cdr3_aa: CASSLYGTDRNTIYF
j_call: TRBJ2-5; cdr3_length: 14; clone_size: many; d_call: NA; v_call: TRBV20-1; cdr3_nt: TGCAGTGCTAGAGCGAAGACCCTCCCAGAGACCCAGTACTTC; cdr3_aa: CSARAKTLPETQYF
j_call: TRBJ2-2; cdr3_length: 15; clone_size: few; d_call: TRBD1; v_call: TRBV25-1; cdr3_nt: TGTGCCAGCAGTGGGGGGACAGGGGAAATCGGGGAGCTGTTTTTT; cdr3_aa: CASSGGTGEIGELFF
j_call: TRBJ1-2; cdr3_length: 17; clone_size: many; d_call: TRBD1; v_call: TRBV4-1; cdr3_nt: TGCGCCAGCAGCCAAGTTGGGCAACAGGGGGCGATTGGTGGCTACACCTTC; cdr3_aa: CASSQVGQQGAIGGYTF
j_call: TRBJ2-3; cdr3_length: 13; clone_size: NA; d_call: TRBD2; v_call: TRBV12-3/TRBV12-4; cdr3_nt: TGTGCCAGCATTAGCGGGAGAGGAGATACGCAGTATTTT; cdr3_aa: CASISGRGDTQYF
j_call: TRBJ1-1; cdr3_length: 14; clone_size: many; d_call: TRBD1; v_call: TRBV12-3/TRBV12-4; cdr3_nt: TGTGCCAGCAGACCGACAGGGAGGATCACTGAAGCTTTCTTT; cdr3_aa: CASRPTGRITEAFF
j_call: TRBJ1-1; cdr3_length: 12; clone_size: many; d_call: NA; v_call: TRBV28; cdr3_nt: TGTGCCAGCACGCTGGAGGGCACTGAAGCTTTCTTT; cdr3_aa: CASTLEGTEAFF
j_call: TRBJ1-1; cdr3_length: 17; clone_size: few; d_call: NA; v_call: TRBV9; cdr3_nt: TGTGCCAGCAGCCCCTCCTTGGCCCAACAATTTAACACTGAAGCTTTCTTT; cdr3_aa: CASSPSLAQQFNTEAFF
j_call: TRBJ2-5; cdr3_length: 12; clone_size: many; d_call: NA; v_call: TRBV20-1; cdr3_nt: TGCATTGGCGGACAGTACCAAGAGACCCAGTACTTC; cdr3_aa: CIGGQYQETQYF
j_call: TRBJ2-2; cdr3_length: 13; clone_size: many; d_call: NA; v_call: TRBV9; cdr3_nt: TGTGCCAGCAGCAGAGTCAATGCCGGGGAGCTGTTTTTT; cdr3_aa: CASSRVNAGELFF
j_call: TRBJ2-7; cdr3_length: 15; clone_size: few; d_call: TRBD1; v_call: TRBV6-2/TRBV6-3; cdr3_nt: TGTGCCAGCAGTCAAGGACAGGGCAGCTCCTACGAGCAGTACTTC; cdr3_aa: CASSQGQGSSYEQYF
j_call: TRBJ1-3; cdr3_length: 15; clone_size: many; d_call: NA; v_call: TRBV9; cdr3_nt: TGTGCCAGCAGCGTAGGGGCTTACTCTGGAAACACCATATATTTT; cdr3_aa: CASSVGAYSGNTIYF
j_call: TRBJ2-5; cdr3_length: 14; clone_size: many; d_call: NA; v_call: TRBV20-1; cdr3_nt: TGCAGTGCTAGAGGCGGGACGGCCCTAGAGACCCAGTACTTC; cdr3_aa: CSARGGTALETQYF
j_call: TRBJ2-7; cdr3_length: 15; clone_size: NA; d_call: NA; v_call: TRBV28; cdr3_nt: TGTGTCAGCAGGAGGGGAGTAGATGCTGGATACGAGCAGTACTTC; cdr3_aa: CVSRRGVDAGYEQYF
j_call: TRBJ2-5; cdr3_length: 13; clone_size: many; d_call: TRBD2; v_call: TRBV30; cdr3_nt: TGTGGCCTGCTAGCGGCCGAGATGGAGACCCAGTACTTC; cdr3_aa: CGLLAAEMETQYF
j_call: TRBJ1-1; cdr3_length: 13; clone_size: many; d_call: NA; v_call: TRBV2; cdr3_nt: TGTGCCAGCACCCACAGCCTGAACACTGAAGCTTTCTTT; cdr3_aa: CASTHSLNTEAFF
j_call: TRBJ2-3; cdr3_length: 15; clone_size: NA; d_call: TRBD2; v_call: TRBV20-1; cdr3_nt: TGCAGTGCCCCCCTCCCCGGGAGGCTCACAGATACACAGTATTTT; cdr3_aa: CSAPLPGRLTDTQYF
j_call: TRBJ2-1; cdr3_length: 16; clone_size: many; d_call: TRBD2; v_call: TRBV12-3/TRBV12-4; cdr3_nt: TGTGCCAGCGGACTAGTTAGCGGGAGGCCCTACAATGAGCAGTTCTTC; cdr3_aa: CASGLVSGRPYNEQFF
j_call: TRBJ2-2; cdr3_length: 16; clone_size: many; d_call: TRBD1; v_call: TRBV12-5; cdr3_nt: TGTGCTAGTGGTTTGGTACAGGGGGCGAACACCGGGGAGCTGTTTTTT; cdr3_aa: CASGLVQGANTGELFF
j_call: TRBJ1-2; cdr3_length: 13; clone_size: NA; d_call: TRBD1; v_call: TRBV20-1; cdr3_nt: TGCAGTGTCAGGACAGGGGATAGCTATGGCTACACCTTC; cdr3_aa: CSVRTGDSYGYTF
j_call: TRBJ2-7; cdr3_length: 13; clone_size: many; d_call: TRBD2; v_call: TRBV29-1; cdr3_nt: TGCAGCGTTGCCCTAGCGGGATCCTACGAGCAGTACTTC; cdr3_aa: CSVALAGSYEQYF
j_call: TRBJ2-1; cdr3_length: 16; clone_size: many; d_call: TRBD1; v_call: TRBV7-8; cdr3_nt: TGTGCCAGCAGCTCCTATCGGACAGGTAGCTACAATGAGCAGTTCTTC; cdr3_aa: CASSSYRTGSYNEQFF
j_call: TRBJ2-5; cdr3_length: 15; clone_size: many; d_call: NA; v_call: TRBV5-1; cdr3_nt: TGCGCCAGCAGCCCAGGGGGGCTATCCCAGGAGACCCAGTACTTC; cdr3_aa: CASSPGGLSQETQYF
j_call: TRBJ1-4; cdr3_length: 13; clone_size: many; d_call: TRBD1; v_call: TRBV5-1; cdr3_nt: TGCGCCAGCCACAGGGGTGATGGTGAAAAACTGTTTTTT; cdr3_aa: CASHRGDGEKLFF
j_call: TRBJ2-5; cdr3_length: 12; clone_size: NA; d_call: NA; v_call: TRBV2; cdr3_nt: TGTGCCAGCAGGGCGGAACAAGAGACCCAGTACTTC; cdr3_aa: CASRAEQETQYF
j_call: TRBJ2-7; cdr3_length: 14; clone_size: many; d_call: NA; v_call: TRBV20-1; cdr3_nt: TGCAGTGCTAGAGATCTGGTGGGAGGACGCGAGCAGTACTTC; cdr3_aa: CSARDLVGGREQYF
j_call: TRBJ2-7; cdr3_length: 14; clone_size: many; d_call: NA; v_call: TRBV15; cdr3_nt: TGTGCCACCAGCAGAGAACAAAGCACCTACGAGCAGTACTTC; cdr3_aa: CATSREQSTYEQYF
j_call: TRBJ1-1; cdr3_length: 13; clone_size: many; d_call: NA; v_call: TRBV27; cdr3_nt: TGTGCCAGCAGACCCCCGGAGAACACTGAAGCTTTCTTT; cdr3_aa: CASRPPENTEAFF
j_call: TRBJ1-1; cdr3_length: 14; clone_size: many; d_call: TRBD1; v_call: TRBV2; cdr3_nt: TGTGCCAGCAGAGGACAGGGAACTAACACTGAAGCTTTCTTT; cdr3_aa: CASRGQGTNTEAFF
j_call: TRBJ2-3; cdr3_length: 18; clone_size: many; d_call: NA; v_call: TRBV20-1; cdr3_nt: TGCAGTGCTAGAGATCACTCTGTAGCGGAGTTCGGCACAGATACGCAGTATTTT; cdr3_aa: CSARDHSVAEFGTDTQYF
j_call: TRBJ2-2; cdr3_length: 19; clone_size: NA; d_call: TRBD1; v_call: TRBV20-1; cdr3_nt: TGCAGTGCTACCTGGGACCTTAGGACAGGAAACACGAACACCGGGGAGCTGTTTTTT; cdr3_aa: CSATWDLRTGNTNTGELFF
j_call: TRBJ2-3; cdr3_length: 15; clone_size: many; d_call: NA; v_call: TRBV2; cdr3_nt: TGTGCCAGCAGTGAACGCGGGACCCCCACAGATACGCAGTATTTT; cdr3_aa: CASSERGTPTDTQYF
j_call: TRBJ2-3; cdr3_length: 14; clone_size: NA; d_call: TRBD1; v_call: TRBV12-3/TRBV12-4; cdr3_nt: TGTGCCAGCACCAAGGGACAGGGAAAAGATACGCAGTATTTT; cdr3_aa: CASTKGQGKDTQYF
j_call: TRBJ2-7; cdr3_length: 15; clone_size: many; d_call: NA; v_call: TRBV15; cdr3_nt: TGTGCCACCAGCAGAGGCCGGTGGGTCTCCTACGAGCAGTACTTC; cdr3_aa: CATSRGRWVSYEQYF
j_call: TRBJ1-5; cdr3_length: 15; clone_size: few; d_call: TRBD1; v_call: TRBV12-3/TRBV12-4; cdr3_nt: TGTGCCAGCAGTGCAAAGGGGACAGGGAATCAACCCCAGCATTTT; cdr3_aa: CASSAKGTGNQPQHF